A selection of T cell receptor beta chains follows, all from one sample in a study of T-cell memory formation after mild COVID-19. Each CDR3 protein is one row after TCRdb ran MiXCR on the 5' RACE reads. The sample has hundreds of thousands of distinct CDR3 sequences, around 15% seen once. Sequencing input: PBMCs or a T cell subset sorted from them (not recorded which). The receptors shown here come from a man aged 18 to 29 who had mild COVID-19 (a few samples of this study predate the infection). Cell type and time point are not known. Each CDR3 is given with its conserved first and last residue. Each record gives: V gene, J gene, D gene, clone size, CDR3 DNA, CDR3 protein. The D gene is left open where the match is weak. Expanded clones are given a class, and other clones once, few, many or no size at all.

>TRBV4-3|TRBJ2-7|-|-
TGCGCCAGCAGCCAAGATCGTGGGGACGCCTACGAGCAGTACTTC
CASSQDRGDAYEQYF
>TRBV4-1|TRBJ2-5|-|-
TGCGCCAGCAGCGGCCGGACAGCCCAAGAGACCCAGTACTTC
CASSGRTAQETQYF
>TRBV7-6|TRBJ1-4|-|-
TGTGCCAGCAGCTTAGGGCCAGCGGAAAAACTGTTTTTT
CASSLGPAEKLFF
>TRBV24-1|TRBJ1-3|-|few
TGTGCCACCAGTGAGAATGGAAACACCATATATTTT
CATSENGNTIYF
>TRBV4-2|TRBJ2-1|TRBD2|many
TGTGCCAGCAGCCAAGGAGCGGGGGGGCAGGTGGGTGAGCAGTTCTTC
CASSQGAGGQVGEQFF
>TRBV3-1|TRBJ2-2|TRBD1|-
TGTGCCAGCAGTCGACAGGGGGCGCCGGCCGGGGAGCTGTTTTTT
CASSRQGAPAGELFF
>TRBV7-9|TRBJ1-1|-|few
TGTGCCAGCAGCCGGACACCCCTTCCTGAAGCTTTCTTT
CASSRTPLPEAFF
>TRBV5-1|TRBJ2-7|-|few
TGCGCCAGCAGCGTTACCACAGGGTCCTTCTACGAGCAGTACTTC
CASSVTTGSFYEQYF
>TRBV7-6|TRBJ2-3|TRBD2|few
TGTGCCAGCAGCAATAGACTAGCGGGGGACACAGATACGCAGTATTTT
CASSNRLAGDTDTQYF
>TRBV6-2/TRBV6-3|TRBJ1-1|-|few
TGTGCCAGCAGTTACGTCCTGAGCACTGAAGCTTTCTTT
CASSYVLSTEAFF
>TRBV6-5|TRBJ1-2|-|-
TGTGCCAGCAGTTACTCGAGGGGATGGGACTATGGCTACACCTTC
CASSYSRGWDYGYTF
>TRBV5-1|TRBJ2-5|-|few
TGCGCCAGCAGCTTCGAGACTCCTAGGGAGACCCAGTACTTC
CASSFETPRETQYF
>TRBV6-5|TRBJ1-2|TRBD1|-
TGTGCCAGCAGATCACAGGGGAACTATGGCTACACCTTC
CASRSQGNYGYTF
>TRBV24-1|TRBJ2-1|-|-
TGTGCCACCAGTGGGGGGTCCTACAATGAGCAGTTCTTC
CATSGGSYNEQFF
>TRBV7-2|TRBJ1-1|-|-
TGTGCCAGCAGCCCAGTCGGGACGCCGAACACTGAAGCTTTCTTT
CASSPVGTPNTEAFF
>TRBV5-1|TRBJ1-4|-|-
TGCGCCAGCAGGACTGCAACTAATGAAAAACTGTTTTTT
CASRTATNEKLFF
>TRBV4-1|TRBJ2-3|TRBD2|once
TGCGCCAGCAGCCAGATGGTAGCGGGGGGGAGTGGAGATACGCAGTATTTT
CASSQMVAGGSGDTQYF
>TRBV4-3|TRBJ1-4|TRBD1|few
TGCGCCAGCAGCCAGGGACAGTTTAATGAAAAACTGTTTTTT
CASSQGQFNEKLFF
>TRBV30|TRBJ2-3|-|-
TGTGCCTGGGGCGACGGGAGACAGCTGACAGATACGCAGTATTTT
CAWGDGRQLTDTQYF
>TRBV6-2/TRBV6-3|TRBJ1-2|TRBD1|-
TGTGCCAGCAGTGCCCCGGGACAGATACCCTATGGCTACACCTTC
CASSAPGQIPYGYTF
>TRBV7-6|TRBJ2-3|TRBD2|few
TGTGCCAGCAGCGGAATAGCGGGGGGAAGCACAGATACGCAGTATTTT
CASSGIAGGSTDTQYF
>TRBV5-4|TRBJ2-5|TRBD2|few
TGTGCCAGCAGCTTGGGGACTAGCGGGAGAGAGACCCAGTACTTC
CASSLGTSGRETQYF
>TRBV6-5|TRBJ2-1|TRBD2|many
TGTGCCAGCAGAATACTAGCGGGGGGGTACAATGAGCAGTTCTTC
CASRILAGGYNEQFF
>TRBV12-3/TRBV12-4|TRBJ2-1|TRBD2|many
TGTGCCAGCAGTTTCAATTGGGGGGGGGACTCGGCGGGCCATGAGCAGTTCTTC
CASSFNWGGDSAGHEQFF
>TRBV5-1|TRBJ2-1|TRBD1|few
TGCGCCAGCAGCCCCGGCGGACAGGGTAATGAGCAGTTCTTC
CASSPGGQGNEQFF
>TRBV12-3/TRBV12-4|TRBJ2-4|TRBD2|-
TGTGCCAGCCGTGCCGGGGGGAGAGCCAAAAACATTCAGTACTTC
CASRAGGRAKNIQYF
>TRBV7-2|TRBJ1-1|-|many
TGTGCCAGCAGCTTAGCCGAAGGGGGTCGGGGAGCTTTCTTT
CASSLAEGGRGAFF
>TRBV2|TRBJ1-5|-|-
TGTGCCAGCCAGTGGACAGAGAGTCAGCCCCAGCATTTT
CASQWTESQPQHF
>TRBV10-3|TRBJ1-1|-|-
TGTGCCTCTACGGGACCCTTGAACACTGAAGCTTTCTTT
CASTGPLNTEAFF
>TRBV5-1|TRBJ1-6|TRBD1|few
TGCGCCAGCAGCTTGGCCGACAGGGATCAGGGGAAACTCCACTTT
CASSLADRDQGKLHF
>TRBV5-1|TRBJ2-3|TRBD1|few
TGCGCCAGCAGCCGAGACAGGGCCTCTAGCACAGATACGCAGTATTTT
CASSRDRASSTDTQYF
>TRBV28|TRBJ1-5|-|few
TGTGCCAGCGGCACGACAGCGTTCCCCAATCAGCCCCAGCATTTT
CASGTTAFPNQPQHF
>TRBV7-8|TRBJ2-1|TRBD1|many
TGTGCCAGCAGCTTAGCGCCAGGGGGCGGGATCTATGAGCAGTTCTTC
CASSLAPGGGIYEQFF
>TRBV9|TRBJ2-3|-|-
TGTGCCAGCAGCGTCCGGGAGCTCACAGATACGCAGTATTTT
CASSVRELTDTQYF
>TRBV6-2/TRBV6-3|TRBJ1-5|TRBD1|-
TGTGCCAGCAGTTTCCTAGACAGGGAGTATCAGCCCCAGCATTTT
CASSFLDREYQPQHF
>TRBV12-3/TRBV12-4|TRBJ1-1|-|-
TGTGCCAGCAGCCGCGGACAAATTGAAGCTTTCTTT
CASSRGQIEAFF
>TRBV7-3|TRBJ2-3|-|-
TGTGCCAGCAGCTCCCAAACTTCCGGGGATACGCAGTATTTT
CASSSQTSGDTQYF
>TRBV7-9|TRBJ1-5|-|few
TGTGCCAGCAGCGCTACAGGCGGCCTAGGTCAGCCCCAGCATTTT
CASSATGGLGQPQHF
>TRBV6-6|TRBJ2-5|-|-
TGTGCCAGCAGTTACAGGGGGGCAGGGAAAGAGACCCAGTACTTC
CASSYRGAGKETQYF
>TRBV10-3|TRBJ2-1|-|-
TGTGCCATCAGTACCGAAAGCGACGGTGAGCAGTTCTTC
CAISTESDGEQFF
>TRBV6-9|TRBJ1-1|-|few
TGTGCCAGCAGGCGACGTTTCTTCCCATTGAACACTGAAGCTTTCTTT
CASRRRFFPLNTEAFF
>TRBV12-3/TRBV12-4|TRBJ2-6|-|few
TGTGCCAGCTCCGGGGTTGCCAACGTCCTGACTTTC
CASSGVANVLTF
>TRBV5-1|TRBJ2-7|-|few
TGCGCCAGCAGCCACAACCTCGCGCCTAGGGACGAGCAGTACTTC
CASSHNLAPRDEQYF
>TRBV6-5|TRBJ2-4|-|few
TGTGCCAGCAGTTACTCGGGCGGGCTAGCCAAAAACATTCAGTACTTC
CASSYSGGLAKNIQYF
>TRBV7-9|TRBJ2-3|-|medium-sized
TGTGCCAGCAGCTTAGTTATGGAGGCTGGCACAGATACGCAGTATTTT
CASSLVMEAGTDTQYF
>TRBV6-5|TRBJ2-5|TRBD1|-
TGTGCCAGCAGGGTTACAGGGGGCCGACGAGAGACCCAGTACTTC
CASRVTGGRRETQYF